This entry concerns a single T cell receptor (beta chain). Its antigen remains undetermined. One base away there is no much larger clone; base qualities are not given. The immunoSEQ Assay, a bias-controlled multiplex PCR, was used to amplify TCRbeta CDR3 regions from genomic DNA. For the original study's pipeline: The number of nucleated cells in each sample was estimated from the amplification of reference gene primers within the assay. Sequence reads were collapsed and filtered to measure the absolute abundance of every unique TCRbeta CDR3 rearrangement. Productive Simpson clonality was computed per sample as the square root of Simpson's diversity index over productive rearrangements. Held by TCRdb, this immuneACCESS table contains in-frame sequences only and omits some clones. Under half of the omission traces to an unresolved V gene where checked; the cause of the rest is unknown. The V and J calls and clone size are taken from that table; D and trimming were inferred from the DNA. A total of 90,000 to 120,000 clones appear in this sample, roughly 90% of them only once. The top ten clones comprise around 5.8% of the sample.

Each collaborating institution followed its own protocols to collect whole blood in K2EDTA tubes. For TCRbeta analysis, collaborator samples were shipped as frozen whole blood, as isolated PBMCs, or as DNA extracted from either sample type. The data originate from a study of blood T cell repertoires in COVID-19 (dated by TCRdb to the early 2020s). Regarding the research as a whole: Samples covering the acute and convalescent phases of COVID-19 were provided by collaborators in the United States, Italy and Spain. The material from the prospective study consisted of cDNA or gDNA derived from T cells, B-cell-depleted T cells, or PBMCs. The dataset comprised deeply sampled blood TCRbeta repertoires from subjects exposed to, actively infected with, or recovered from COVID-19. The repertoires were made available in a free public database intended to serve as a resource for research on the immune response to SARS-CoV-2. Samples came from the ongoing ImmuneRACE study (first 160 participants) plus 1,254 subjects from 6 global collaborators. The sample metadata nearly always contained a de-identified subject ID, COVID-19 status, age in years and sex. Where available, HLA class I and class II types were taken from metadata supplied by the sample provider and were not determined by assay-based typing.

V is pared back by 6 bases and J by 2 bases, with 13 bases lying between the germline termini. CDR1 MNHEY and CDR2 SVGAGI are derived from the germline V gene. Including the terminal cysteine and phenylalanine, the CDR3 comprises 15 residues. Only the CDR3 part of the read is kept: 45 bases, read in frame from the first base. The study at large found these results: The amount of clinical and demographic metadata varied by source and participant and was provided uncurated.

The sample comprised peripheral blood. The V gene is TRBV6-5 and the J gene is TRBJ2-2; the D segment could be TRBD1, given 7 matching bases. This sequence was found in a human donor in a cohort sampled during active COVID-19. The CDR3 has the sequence CASREGQLNTGELFF. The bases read TGTGCCAGCAGGGAGGGACAGTTAAACACCGGGGAGCTGTTTTTT.